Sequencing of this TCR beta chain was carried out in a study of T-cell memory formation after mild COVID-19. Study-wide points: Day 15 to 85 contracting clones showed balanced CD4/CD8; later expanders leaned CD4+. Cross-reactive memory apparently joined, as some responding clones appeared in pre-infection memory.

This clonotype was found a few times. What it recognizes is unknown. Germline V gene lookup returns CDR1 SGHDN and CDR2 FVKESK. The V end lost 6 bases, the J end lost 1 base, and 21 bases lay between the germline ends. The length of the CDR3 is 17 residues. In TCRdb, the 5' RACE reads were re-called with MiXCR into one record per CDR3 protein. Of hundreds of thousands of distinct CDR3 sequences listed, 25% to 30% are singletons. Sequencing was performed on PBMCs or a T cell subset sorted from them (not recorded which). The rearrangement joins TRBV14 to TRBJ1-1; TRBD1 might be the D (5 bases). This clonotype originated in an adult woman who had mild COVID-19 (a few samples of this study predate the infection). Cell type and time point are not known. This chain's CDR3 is CASSLHQGLSGNTEAFF. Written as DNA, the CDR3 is TGTGCCAGCAGTTTACATCAGGGCCTCTCCGGGAACACTGAAGCTTTCTTT.